The sequence of this TCR beta chain was determined in a study of blood T cell repertoires in COVID-19. Whole-study context: COVID-19 samples collected from the United States, Italy and Spain covered acute and convalescent phases. T cells, B-cell-depleted T cells, or PBMCs supplied cDNA or gDNA.

Authors' processing steps: Amplifying reference gene primers gave estimates of nucleated cell counts. Sequencing was performed with immunoSEQ multiplex PCR; in TCRdb, only in-frame clones are kept and a portion is missing. V and J calls and clone size are given by that table; D and trimming were obtained from the DNA. The data hold approximately 65,000 clones, with approximately 90% observed a single time. V lost 7 bases and J lost 5; bases outside the gene matches: 9. The CDR3 contains 15 residues. Looked up from germline, CDR1 is LNHDA and CDR2 is SQIVND (reference sequence). This clonotype originated in a young woman with acute or convalescent COVID-19. This chain joins TRBV19 and TRBJ2-2, with 8 nucleotides matching TRBD1. The source material was peripheral blood. The CDR3 spells CASNTGTGETGELFF. In DNA, the CDR3 is TGTGCCAGTAACACCGGGACAGGAGAGACCGGGGAGCTGTTTTTT.